Described below is a single T cell receptor beta chain sequence and its context. This record belongs to a study of blood T cells in healthy people across ages. Primed by a sample-barcoded 5' primer and a J-beta primer mix, a second PCR proceeded for about 6 to 11 cycles. TCRdb redid the calling of the 5' RACE reads with MiXCR, one entry per CDR3 protein. In the table there are over a million distinct CDR3 sequences, less than 50% of which are singletons. V lost 5 bases, J lost 7 bases, and 12 bases lay in between. This CDR3 region has 13 residues. Germline loops: CDR1 MDHEN, CDR2 SYDVKM. The sequenced sample consisted of blood. The V and J genes are TRBV28 and TRBJ2-1; perhaps TRBD2 as D (6 bases). The TCR comes from a woman aged 55-70 years in good health. The CDR3 nucleotides read TGTGCCAGCAGTAGTCTAGGGAGGAATGAGCAGTTCTTC. It translates to CASSSLGRNEQFF.